This T cell receptor beta chain was documented in a study of blood T cell repertoires in COVID-19. Overall study context: T cells, B-cell-depleted T cells, or PBMCs supplied cDNA or gDNA.

Sequencing used immunoSEQ multiplex PCR; TCRdb keeps in-frame clones, though not all of them. The table has about 220,000 clones, roughly 90% seen once. CDR3 size: 14 residues. J was trimmed by 10 bases and V by 4 bases; bases with no gene match: 6. CDR1 and CDR2 (germline): MNHEY, SVGEGT. Participants were aged about 18 to 90 years, lived in 20 to 30 US areas, and enrolled virtually. The chain is built from TRBV6-2 or TRBV6-3 and TRBJ1-5; TRBD1 matches 11 bases. The clonotype comes from a woman aged 25 to 39 with acute COVID-19. Sequencing was done on a sample of PBMCs or T cells enriched from blood (not recorded which). CDR3 amino acids: CASSWTGGVPPQHF. CDR3 bases: TGTGCCAGCAGTTGGACAGGGGGCGTCCCCCCCCAGCATTTT.